The 18 T cell receptor beta chains below were found in one sample sequenced in a study of graft-versus-host responses after intestinal transplantation. These receptors have no identified antigens. Clones were read by immunoSEQ multiplex PCR, and TCRdb kept only the in-frame ones, dropping some. The sample holds around 36,000 clones; 90% to 95% are singletons and the top ten take less than 0.25%. Source: unstimulated CD8+ T cells sorted from spleen or lymph node cells, taken before transplant. These receptors were collected from a human donor who was the organ donor for an intestinal transplant.

The chain carries TRBV28 and TRBJ2-4; no firm D call. CDR3 size: 13 residues. Germline-derived CDR1 and CDR2 are MDHEN and SYDVKM. Trimming took off 2 bases at V and 10 bases at J, with 12 bases between the two ends. CDR3 DNA: TGTGCCAGCAGTTTAAGGTCCTTGGAAATTCAGTACTTC. Its translation is CASSLRSLEIQYF.

This clone was picked up one time. This chain uses TRBV6-5 with TRBJ2-7; 11 positions match TRBD1. V shed 8 bases and J 3 bases; nucleotides not matched to a gene: 6. The CDR3 is 14 residues long. Looked up from germline, CDR1 is MNHEY and CDR2 is SVGAGI. The DNA of the CDR3 is TGTGCCAGCTCCTTCGGGACAGGGGGCTACGAGCAGTACTTC. Its translation: CASSFGTGGYEQYF.

This clone has only one observation. This chain links TRBV30 with TRBJ1-1; 12 bases fit TRBD1. V was clipped by 2 bases and J by 6 bases; unmatched bases: 13. Germline CDR1 GTSNPN, CDR2 SVGIG (reference sequence). The CDR3 has 17 residues. CDR3 nucleotide sequence: TGTGCCTGGAGTTCTCCGGGACAGGGGGCTATGTGGTCTGAAGCTTTCTTT. The encoded protein is CAWSSPGQGAMWSEAFF.

This clone was picked up a small number of times. This rearrangement joins TRBV30 to TRBJ1-1; 8 nucleotides line up with TRBD1. The CDR3 is 12 amino acids. V trimming: 5 bases; J trimming: 5 bases; junction bases outside the gene matches: 4. Germline values: CDR1 GTSNPN, CDR2 SVGIG (reference sequence). The CDR3 loop is CAWYRGRTEAFF. The DNA of the CDR3 is TGTGCCTGGTACAGGGGGAGGACTGAAGCTTTCTTT.

The rearrangement uses TRBV6-5 and TRBJ2-3, with 9 bases fitting TRBD2. V lost 6 bases, J lost 4 bases, and 8 bases stayed unmatched. Looked up from germline, CDR1 is MNHEY and CDR2 is SVGAGI. The CDR3 has 15 residues. Written as DNA, the CDR3 is TGTGCCAGCAGCTCCGGGACTAGCCTGCCAGATACGCAGTATTTT. It encodes CASSSGTSLPDTQYF.

The chain recombines TRBV2 with TRBJ2-2; D call uncertain. Per germline, CDR1 SNHLY and CDR2 FYNNEI. The V gene lost 2 bases and the J gene lost 1 base, with 5 bases spanning the gap. The CDR3 is 14 amino acids. Written as DNA, the CDR3 is TGTGCCAGCAGTGAATCTGGGAACACCGGGGAGCTGTTTTTT. This gives the protein CASSESGNTGELFF.

The genes are TRBV6-5 and TRBJ1-2; D ambiguous. The CDR3 runs to 16 residues. CDR1 and CDR2 from the germline V gene are MNHEY and SVGAGI. V gave up 0 bases and J gave up 0 bases, with 11 bases separating them. CDR3 sequence: CASSYSWGFSNYGYTF. For the CDR3, the DNA is TGTGCCAGCAGTTACTCTTGGGGTTTCTCTAACTATGGCTACACCTTC.

The chain employs TRBV27 and TRBJ1-6; tentatively, D is TRBD1 (5 bases). Germline-derived CDR1 and CDR2 are MNHEY and SMNVEV (reference sequence). CDR3 length: 15 amino acids. Trimming left V 2 bases short and J 8 bases short, with 13 bases between. The CDR3 loop is CASSLQGSAHSPLHF. CDR3 coding DNA: TGTGCCAGCAGTTTACAGGGCAGCGCCCATTCACCCCTCCACTTT.

This rearrangement joins TRBV7-9 to TRBJ1-6, with a tentative D call TRBD1 (6 bases). Germline assignment: CDR1 SEHNR and CDR2 FQNEAQ (reference sequence). The length of the CDR3 is 13 residues. V dropped 4 bases and J dropped 10 bases, with 11 bases sitting between them. The CDR3 DNA reads as TGTGCCAGCAGCTCAACAGGGTACTCACCCCTCCACTTT. It translates to CASSSTGYSPLHF.

The chain is built from TRBV27 and TRBJ2-1; D is unresolved. Germline values: CDR1 MNHEY, CDR2 SMNVEV (reference sequence). The CDR3 spans 12 residues. Trimming pared 3 bases from V and 10 bases from J, leaving 10 bases between. The CDR3: CASSFRHDEQFF. The CDR3 DNA is TGTGCCAGCAGTTTTCGACACGACGAGCAGTTCTTC.

The V gene is TRBV4-1, the J gene TRBJ2-6; perhaps TRBD2 as D (6 bases). V dropped 0 bases and J dropped 0 bases, with 12 bases sitting between them. The CDR3 spans 18 residues. In germline, CDR1 is MGHRA, CDR2 YSYEKL. The CDR3 region has the DNA TGCGCCAGCAGCCAAGATGATATGGGGGGCTCTGGGGCCAACGTCCTGACTTTC. It is translated as CASSQDDMGGSGANVLTF.

This rearrangement joins TRBV28 to TRBJ1-1; 7 nucleotides line up with TRBD1. The ends lost 6 bases at V and 10 bases at J; junction bases unmatched: 11. The germline gives CDR1 MDHEN, CDR2 SYDVKM. This CDR3 comprises 13 residues. In nucleotides, the CDR3 is TGTGCCAGCAGCCCCGGACAGGCCCTAGGAGCTTTCTTT. Its translation: CASSPGQALGAFF.

The genes are TRBV11-2 and TRBJ2-3; D unresolved. In germline, CDR1 is SGHAT, CDR2 FQNNGV. The CDR3 length is 14 residues. Trimming stripped 1 base from V and 0 bases from J, with 5 bases between. Here the CDR3 DNA reads TGTGCCAGCAGCTTAGTGGCTAGCACAGATACGCAGTATTTT. Its translation: CASSLVASTDTQYF.

The chain has TRBV2 and TRBJ1-2, with TRBD1 identical over 7 bases. The germline gives CDR1 SNHLY, CDR2 FYNNEI. Trimming cost V 8 bases and J 3 bases; bases outside gene matches: 6. This CDR3 contains 13 residues. CDR3: CASLFQGDYGYTF. The CDR3 nucleotides are TGTGCCAGCCTTTTTCAGGGGGACTATGGCTACACCTTC. Supplemented by reference TRBV2 and TRBJ1-2, the full variable domain reads EPEVTQTPSHQVTQMGQEVILRCVPISNHLYFYWYRQILGQKVEFLVSFYNNEISEKSEIFDDQFSVERPDGSNFTLKIRSTKLEDSAMYFCASLFQGDYGYTFGSGTRLTVV.

A single count supports this clone. The chain combines TRBV29-1 with TRBJ2-3; the match to TRBD2 covers 7 bases. Germline V gives CDR1 SQVTM, CDR2 ANQGSEA. This CDR3 region has 11 residues. Trimming removed 7 bases from V and 9 bases from J; junction bases left unmatched: 7. The CDR3 DNA reads TGCAGCGGGGTTTGGCGGGGGACGCAGTATTTT. Residues: CSGVWRGTQYF.

The chain links TRBV4-3 to TRBJ1-2; D ambiguous. The CDR3 contains 15 residues. V was clipped by 0 bases and J by 4 bases, with 12 bases between them. Germline V CDR1 and CDR2: LGHNA, YSLEER. CDR3 amino acids: CASSQDKAPIYGYTF. The CDR3 DNA reads TGCGCCAGCAGCCAAGATAAAGCCCCTATCTATGGCTACACCTTC.

The genes are TRBV4-2 and TRBJ1-4, with unresolved D. Germline CDR1 is LGHNA and CDR2 is YNFKEQ. The V end lost 3 bases, the J end lost 2 bases, and 10 bases lay between the germline ends. The CDR3 spans 15 residues. CDR3 in DNA: TGTGCCAGCAGCCAGATGGAGGCGACTAATGAAAAACTGTTTTTT. Amino acid sequence: CASSQMEATNEKLFF.

The V gene is TRBV27, the J gene TRBJ2-1, with D unresolved. The germline gives CDR1 MNHEY, CDR2 SMNVEV (reference sequence). V shed 3 bases and J shed 0 bases, with 6 bases lying between them. This CDR3 region has 14 residues. The CDR3 DNA reads as TGTGCCAGCAGTTTCCAGAGCTCCTACAATGAGCAGTTCTTC. Amino acids: CASSFQSSYNEQFF.